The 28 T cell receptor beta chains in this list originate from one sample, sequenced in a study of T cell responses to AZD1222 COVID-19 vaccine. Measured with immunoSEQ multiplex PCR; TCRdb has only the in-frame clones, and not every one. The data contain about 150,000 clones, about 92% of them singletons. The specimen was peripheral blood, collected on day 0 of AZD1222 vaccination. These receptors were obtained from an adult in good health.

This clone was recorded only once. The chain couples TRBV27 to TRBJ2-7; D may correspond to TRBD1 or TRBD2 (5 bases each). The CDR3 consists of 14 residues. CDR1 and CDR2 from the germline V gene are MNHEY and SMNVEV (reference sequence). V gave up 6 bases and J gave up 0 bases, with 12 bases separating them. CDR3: CASRGDSYSYEQYF. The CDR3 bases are TGTGCCAGCAGGGGAGACAGCTACTCCTACGAGCAGTACTTC.

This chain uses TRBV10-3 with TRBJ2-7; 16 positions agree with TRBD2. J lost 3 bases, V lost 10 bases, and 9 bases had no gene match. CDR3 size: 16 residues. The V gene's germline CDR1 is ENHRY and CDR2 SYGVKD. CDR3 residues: CATKGTSGRGGYEQYF. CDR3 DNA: TGTGCCACAAAGGGGACTAGCGGGAGGGGAGGCTACGAGCAGTACTTC.

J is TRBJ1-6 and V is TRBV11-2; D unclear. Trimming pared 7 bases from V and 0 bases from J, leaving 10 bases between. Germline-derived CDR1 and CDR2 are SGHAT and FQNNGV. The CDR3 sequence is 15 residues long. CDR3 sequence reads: CASTLDGSYNSPLHF. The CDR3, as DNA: TGTGCCAGCACCCTCGATGGCTCCTATAATTCACCCCTCCACTTT.

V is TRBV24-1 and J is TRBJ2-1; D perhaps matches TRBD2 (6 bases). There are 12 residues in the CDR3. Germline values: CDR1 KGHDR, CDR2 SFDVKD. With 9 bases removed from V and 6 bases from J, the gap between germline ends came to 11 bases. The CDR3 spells CATGLASNEQFF. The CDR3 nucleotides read TGTGCCACCGGCCTAGCGTCCAATGAGCAGTTCTTC.

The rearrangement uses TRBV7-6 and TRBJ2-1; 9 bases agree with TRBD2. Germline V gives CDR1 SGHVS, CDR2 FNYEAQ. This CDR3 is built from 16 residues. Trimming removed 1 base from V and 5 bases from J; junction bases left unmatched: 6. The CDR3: CASSLVSGGPNNEQFF. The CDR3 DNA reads TGTGCCAGCAGCTTAGTTAGCGGGGGACCCAACAATGAGCAGTTCTTC.

The CDR3 sequence: CASREQGAAGANVLTF. CDR3 nucleotide sequence: TGTGCCAGCAGAGAACAGGGGGCGGCTGGGGCCAACGTCCTGACTTTC. The V call is TRBV6-1, the J call TRBJ2-6; 9 nucleotides line up with TRBD1. Germline trimming cut 6 bases from V and 2 bases from J; bases unmatched to any gene: 5. The germline gives CDR1 MNHNS, CDR2 SASEGT. The CDR3 runs 16 residues.

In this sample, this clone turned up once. The DNA of the CDR3 is TGTGCCAGCAGTGAAGTTTTTAGCGGGGGGCCAGACAATGAGCAGTTCTTC. Residues: CASSEVFSGGPDNEQFF. The rearrangement links TRBV6-1 to TRBJ2-1; 10 bases map to TRBD2. CDR1 is MNHNS and CDR2 is SASEGT in the germline V gene. V was clipped by 1 base and J by 5 bases; unmatched bases: 8. CDR3 length: 17 residues.

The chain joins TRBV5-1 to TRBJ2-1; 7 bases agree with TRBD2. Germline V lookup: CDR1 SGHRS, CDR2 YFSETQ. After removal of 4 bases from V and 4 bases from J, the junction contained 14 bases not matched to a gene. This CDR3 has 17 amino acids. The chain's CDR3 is CASSPSGGSKGYNEQFF. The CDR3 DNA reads TGCGCCAGCAGCCCCTCGGGCGGGAGTAAAGGATACAATGAGCAGTTCTTC.

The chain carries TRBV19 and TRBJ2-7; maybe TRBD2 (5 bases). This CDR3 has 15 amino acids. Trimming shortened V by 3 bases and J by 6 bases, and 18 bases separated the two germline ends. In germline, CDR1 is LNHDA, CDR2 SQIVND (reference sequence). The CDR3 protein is CASSILGSTEGEQYF. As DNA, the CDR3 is TGTGCCAGTAGTATCCTAGGGAGTACGGAAGGCGAGCAGTACTTC.

The CDR3 sequence is CASSPGTLGYTF. The CDR3, as DNA: TGTGCCAGCAGTCCAGGGACCCTTGGCTACACCTTC. The chain couples TRBV12-3 or TRBV12-4 to TRBJ1-2; D may be TRBD1 (5 bases). CDR3 length: 12 amino acids. Trimming removed 5 bases at V and 7 bases at J, with 11 bases between.

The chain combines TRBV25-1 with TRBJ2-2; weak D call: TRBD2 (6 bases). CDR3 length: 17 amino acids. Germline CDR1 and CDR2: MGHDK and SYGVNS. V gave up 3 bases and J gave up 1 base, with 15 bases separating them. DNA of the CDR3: TGTGCCAGCAGTGATTTTGGCGGGGCACTGAACACCGGGGAGCTGTTTTTT. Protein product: CASSDFGGALNTGELFF. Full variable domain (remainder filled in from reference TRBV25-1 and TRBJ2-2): EADIYQTPRYLVIGTGKKITLECSQTMGHDKMYWYQQDPGMELHLIHYSYGVNSTEKGDLSSESTVSRIRTEHFPLTLESARPSHTSQYLCASSDFGGALNTGELFFGEGSRLTVL.

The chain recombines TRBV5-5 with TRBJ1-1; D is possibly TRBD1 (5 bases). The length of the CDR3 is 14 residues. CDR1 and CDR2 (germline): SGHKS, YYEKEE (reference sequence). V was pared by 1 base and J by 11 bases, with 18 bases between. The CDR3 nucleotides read TGTGCCAGCAGCTTGAGGACAACAGGCGGTGAGGCTTTCTTT. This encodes CASSLRTTGGEAFF. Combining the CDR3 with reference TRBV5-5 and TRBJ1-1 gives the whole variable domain DAGVTQSPTHLIKTRGQQVTLRCSPISGHKSVSWYQQVLGQGPQFIFQYYEKEERGRGNFPDRFSARQFPNYSSELNVNALLLGDSALYLCASSLRTTGGEAFFGQGTRLTVV.

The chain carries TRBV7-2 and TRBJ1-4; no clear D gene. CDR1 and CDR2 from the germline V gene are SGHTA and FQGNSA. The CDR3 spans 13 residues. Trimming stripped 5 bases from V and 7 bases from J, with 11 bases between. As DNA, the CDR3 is TGTGCCAGCAGCCAAGCAACCGTTGAAAAACTGTTTTTT. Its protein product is CASSQATVEKLFF.

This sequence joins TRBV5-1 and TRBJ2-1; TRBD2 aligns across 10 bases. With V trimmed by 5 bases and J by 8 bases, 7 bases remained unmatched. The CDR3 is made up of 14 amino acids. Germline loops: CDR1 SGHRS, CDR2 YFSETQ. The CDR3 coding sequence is TGCGCCAGCAGTCCCCTAGCGGGAGATCATGAGCAGTTCTTC. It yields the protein CASSPLAGDHEQFF.

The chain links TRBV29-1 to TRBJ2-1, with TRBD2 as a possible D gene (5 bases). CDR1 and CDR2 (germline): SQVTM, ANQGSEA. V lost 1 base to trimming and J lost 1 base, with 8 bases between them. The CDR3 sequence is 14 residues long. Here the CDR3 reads CSVEAGWSYNEQFF. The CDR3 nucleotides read TGCAGCGTTGAAGCGGGGTGGTCCTACAATGAGCAGTTCTTC.

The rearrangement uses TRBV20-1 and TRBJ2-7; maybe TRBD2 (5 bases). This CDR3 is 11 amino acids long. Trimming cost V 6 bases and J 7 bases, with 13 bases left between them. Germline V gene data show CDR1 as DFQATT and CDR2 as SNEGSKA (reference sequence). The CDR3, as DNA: TGCAGTGCGGAAAGAACGGGAGAGCAGTACTTC. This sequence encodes CSAERTGEQYF.

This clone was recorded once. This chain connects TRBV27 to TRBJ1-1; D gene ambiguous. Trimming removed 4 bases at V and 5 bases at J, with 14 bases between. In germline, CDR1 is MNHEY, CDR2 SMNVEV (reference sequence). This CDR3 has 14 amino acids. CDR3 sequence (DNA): TGTGCCAGCAGTTCAAGGAGGGTTAAGACTGAAGCTTTCTTT. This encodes CASSSRRVKTEAFF.

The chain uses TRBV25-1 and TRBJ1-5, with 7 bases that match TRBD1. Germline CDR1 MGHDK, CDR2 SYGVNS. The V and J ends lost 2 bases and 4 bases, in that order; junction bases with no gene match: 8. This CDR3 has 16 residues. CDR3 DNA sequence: TGTGCCAGCAGTGAAGGAGGCAGGGGGGTGAATCAGCCCCAGCATTTT. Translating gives CASSEGGRGVNQPQHF.

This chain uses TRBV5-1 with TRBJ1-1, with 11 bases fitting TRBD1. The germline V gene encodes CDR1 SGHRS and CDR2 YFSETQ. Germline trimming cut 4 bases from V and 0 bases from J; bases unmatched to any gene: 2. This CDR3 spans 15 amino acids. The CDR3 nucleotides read TGCGCCAGCAGCCGGGACAGGGGGATGAACACTGAAGCTTTCTTT. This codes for CASSRDRGMNTEAFF.

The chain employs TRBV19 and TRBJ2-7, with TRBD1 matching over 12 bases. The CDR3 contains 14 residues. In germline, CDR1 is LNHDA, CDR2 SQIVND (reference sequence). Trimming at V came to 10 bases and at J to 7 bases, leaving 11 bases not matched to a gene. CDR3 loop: CATPVGQGANEQYF. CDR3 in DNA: TGTGCCACCCCAGTGGGACAGGGGGCGAATGAGCAGTACTTC. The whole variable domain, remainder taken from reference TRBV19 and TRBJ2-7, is DGGITQSPKYLFRKEGQNVTLSCEQNLNHDAMYWYRQDPGQGLRLIYYSQIVNDFQKGDIAEGYSVSREKKESFPLTVTSAQKNPTAFYLCATPVGQGANEQYFGPGTRLTVT.

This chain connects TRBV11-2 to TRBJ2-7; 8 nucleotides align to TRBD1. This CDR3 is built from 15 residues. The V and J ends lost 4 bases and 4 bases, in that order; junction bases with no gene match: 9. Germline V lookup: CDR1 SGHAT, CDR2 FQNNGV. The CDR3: CASSYRTGPTYEQYF. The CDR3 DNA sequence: TGTGCCAGCAGCTATCGGACAGGGCCTACGTACGAGCAGTACTTC.

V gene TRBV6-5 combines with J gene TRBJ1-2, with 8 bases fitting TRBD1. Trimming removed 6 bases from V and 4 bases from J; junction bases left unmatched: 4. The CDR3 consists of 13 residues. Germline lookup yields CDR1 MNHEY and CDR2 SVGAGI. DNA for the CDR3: TGTGCCAGCAGGCAGACAGGGGTCTATGGCTACACCTTC. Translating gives CASRQTGVYGYTF.

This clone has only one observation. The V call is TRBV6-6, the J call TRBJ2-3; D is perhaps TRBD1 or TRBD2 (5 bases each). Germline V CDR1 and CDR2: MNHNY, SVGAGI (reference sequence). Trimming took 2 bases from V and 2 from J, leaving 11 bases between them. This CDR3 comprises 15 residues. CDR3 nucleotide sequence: TGTGCCAGCAGTTACCAAGGGACCTACACAGATACGCAGTATTTT. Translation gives CASSYQGTYTDTQYF.

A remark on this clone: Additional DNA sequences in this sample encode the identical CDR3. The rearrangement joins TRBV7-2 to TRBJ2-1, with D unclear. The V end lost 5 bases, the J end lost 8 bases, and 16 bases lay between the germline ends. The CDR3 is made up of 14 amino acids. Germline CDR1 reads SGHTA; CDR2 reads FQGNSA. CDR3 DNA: TGTGCCAGCAGCCTCAGAGCTAGTACGGATGAGCAGTTCTTC. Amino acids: CASSLRASTDEQFF. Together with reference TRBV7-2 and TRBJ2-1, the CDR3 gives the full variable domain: GAGVSQSPSNKVTEKGKDVELRCDPISGHTALYWYRQSLGQGLEFLIYFQGNSAPDKSGLPSDRFSAERTGGSVSTLTIQRTQQEDSAVYLCASSLRASTDEQFFGPGTRLTVL.

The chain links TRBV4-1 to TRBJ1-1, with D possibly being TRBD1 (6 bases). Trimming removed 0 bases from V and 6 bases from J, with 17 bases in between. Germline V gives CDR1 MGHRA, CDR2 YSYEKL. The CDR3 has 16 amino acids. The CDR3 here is CASSQDGSRGSAEAFF. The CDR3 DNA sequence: TGCGCCAGCAGCCAAGACGGATCCAGGGGATCTGCTGAAGCTTTCTTT.

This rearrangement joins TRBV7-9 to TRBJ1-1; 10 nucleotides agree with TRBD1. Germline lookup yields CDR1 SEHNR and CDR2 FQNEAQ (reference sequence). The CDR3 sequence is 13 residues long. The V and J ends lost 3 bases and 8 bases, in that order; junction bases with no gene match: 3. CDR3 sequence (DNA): TGTGCCAGCAGCTTGGGGACAGGGGCGGAAGCTTTCTTT. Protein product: CASSLGTGAEAFF.

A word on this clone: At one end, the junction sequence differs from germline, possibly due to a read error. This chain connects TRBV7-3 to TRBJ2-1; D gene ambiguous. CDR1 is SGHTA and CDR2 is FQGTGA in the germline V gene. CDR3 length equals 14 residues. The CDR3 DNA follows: TGTGCCAGCAGCCTAACGTCTAATTGGAATGAGCAGTTCTTC. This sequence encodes CASSLTSNWNEQFF.

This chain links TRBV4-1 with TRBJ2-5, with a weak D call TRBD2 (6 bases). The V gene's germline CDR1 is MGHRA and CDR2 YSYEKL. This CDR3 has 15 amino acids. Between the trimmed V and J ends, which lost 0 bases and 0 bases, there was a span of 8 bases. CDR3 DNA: TGCGCCAGCAGCCAAGATGGGAGGCACCAAGAGACCCAGTACTTC. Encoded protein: CASSQDGRHQETQYF.